Listed below are T cell receptor beta chains from one sample, sequenced in a study of cytomegalovirus exposure and HLA in healthy donors. Produced via immunoSEQ multiplex PCR; TCRdb's table is partial and in-frame only. The repertoire holds some 97,000 clones, with around 79% as singletons. Sample: PBMCs. Receptor source: a male donor in good health and CMV-seropositive. Each CDR3 is given with its conserved first and last residue.

>TRBJ2-7|TRBV18
CASSGEDEQYF
>TRBJ2-5|TRBV5-1
CASSRTGETQYF
>TRBJ2-7|TRBV5-1
CASSPSTGYGYEQYF
>TRBJ1-2|TRBV11-1
CASSSGHLYGYTF
>TRBJ1-3|TRBV6-6
CASRPTAGNTIYF
>TRBJ2-7|TRBV5-4
CASSMGGVAAHYEQYF
>TRBJ1-2|TRBV25-1
CASSDPSGQRYGYTF
>TRBJ1-4|TRBV18
CASKRSADNEKLFF
>TRBJ1-2|TRBV4-1
CASSQEVTGRWYGYTF
>TRBJ2-6|TRBV11-2
CASSPEGWANVLTF
>TRBJ2-1|TRBV5-1
CASMDSSSYNEQFF
>TRBJ2-5|TRBV30
CAWSQGFRETQYF
>TRBJ2-2|TRBV7-2
CASSLAGRGRPGELFF
>TRBJ2-7|TRBV30
CAWSSQRGGLNEQYF
>TRBJ2-7|TRBV7-9
CASSSTGNEQYF
>TRBJ1-5|TRBV19
CASSIDLGQPQHF
>TRBJ1-5|TRBV19
CASSNRGNQPQHF
>TRBJ2-3|TRBV2
CASRGGDTQYF
>TRBJ1-3|TRBV6-6
CASSRTGISGNTIYF
>TRBJ1-6|TRBV7-3
CASSYGGTGNSPLHF
>TRBJ2-6|TRBV30
CAWSRGTGAPFSGANVLTF
>TRBJ2-5|TRBV4-3
CASSQLGQGQETQYF
>TRBJ1-1|TRBV18
CASSPPTAEEAFF
>TRBJ2-7|TRBV7-6
CASSRGLPYEQYF
>TRBJ2-7|TRBV7-9
CASSVSSYEQYF
>TRBJ2-3|TRBV6-5
CASRPRGAPNTQYF
>TRBJ2-3|TRBV15
CATSRRLGGSTDTQYF
>TRBJ2-5|TRBV7-2
CASSQDQFQETQYF
>TRBJ2-1|TRBV5-4
CASSGRFSRDEETYNEQFF
>TRBJ1-1|TRBV27
CASRQMGGGTEAFF
>TRBJ1-6|TRBV19
CASSVGSGTWGSPLHF
>TRBJ2-3|TRBV7-2
CASSSWTSAAQYF
>TRBJ1-5|TRBV6-5
CASSYSAASNQPQHF
>TRBJ1-5|TRBV2
CASRRQVSNQPQHF